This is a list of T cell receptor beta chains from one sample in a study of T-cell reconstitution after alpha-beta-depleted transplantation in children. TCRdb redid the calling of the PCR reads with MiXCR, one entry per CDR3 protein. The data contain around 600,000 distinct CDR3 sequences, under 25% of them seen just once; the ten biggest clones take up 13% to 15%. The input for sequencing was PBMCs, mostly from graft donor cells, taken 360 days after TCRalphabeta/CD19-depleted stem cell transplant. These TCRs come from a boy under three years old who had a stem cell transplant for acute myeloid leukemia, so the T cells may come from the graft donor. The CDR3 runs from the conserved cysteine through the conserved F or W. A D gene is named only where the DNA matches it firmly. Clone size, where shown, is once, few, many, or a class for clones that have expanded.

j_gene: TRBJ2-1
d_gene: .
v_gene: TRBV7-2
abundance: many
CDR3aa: CASSFRYEQFF
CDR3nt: TGTGCCAGCAGCTTCAGATATGAGCAGTTCTTC

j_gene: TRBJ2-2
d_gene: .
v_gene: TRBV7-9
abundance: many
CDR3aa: CASSRITGANTGELFF
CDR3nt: TGTGCCAGCAGCCGAATTACAGGAGCGAACACCGGGGAGCTGTTTTTT

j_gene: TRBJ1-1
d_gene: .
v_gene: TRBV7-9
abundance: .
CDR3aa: CASSTQGGTEAFF
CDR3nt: TGTGCCAGCAGTACACAGGGCGGGACTGAAGCTTTCTTT

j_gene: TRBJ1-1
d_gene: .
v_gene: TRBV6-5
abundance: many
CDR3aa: CASSYGGGTEAFF
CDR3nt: TGTGCCAGCAGTTACGGCGGGGGAACTGAAGCTTTCTTT

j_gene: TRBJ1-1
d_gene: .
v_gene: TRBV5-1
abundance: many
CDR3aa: CASSFRGGSTEAFF
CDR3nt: TGCGCCAGCAGCTTCCGAGGGGGGAGCACTGAAGCTTTCTTT

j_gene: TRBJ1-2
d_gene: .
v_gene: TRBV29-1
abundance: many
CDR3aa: CSVVAGLYGYTF
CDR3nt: TGCAGCGTTGTGGCAGGCCTCTATGGCTACACCTTC

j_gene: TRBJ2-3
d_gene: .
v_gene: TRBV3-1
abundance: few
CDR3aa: CASSPWDGLTDTQYF
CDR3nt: TGTGCCAGCAGCCCATGGGACGGACTCACAGATACGCAGTATTTT

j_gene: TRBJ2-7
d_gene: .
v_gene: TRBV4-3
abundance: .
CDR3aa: CASSQEPTGSSYEQYF
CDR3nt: TGCGCCAGCAGCCAAGAGCCCACAGGGAGCTCCTACGAGCAGTACTTC

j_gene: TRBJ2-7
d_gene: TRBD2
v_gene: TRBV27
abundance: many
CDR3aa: CASSFWAGRDYEQYF
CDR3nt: TGTGCCAGCAGTTTTTGGGCAGGGAGGGACTACGAGCAGTACTTC

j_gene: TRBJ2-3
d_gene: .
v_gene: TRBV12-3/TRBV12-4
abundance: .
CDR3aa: CASSSQDIHTDTQYF
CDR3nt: TGTGCCAGCAGTTCACAGGATATCCACACAGATACGCAGTATTTT

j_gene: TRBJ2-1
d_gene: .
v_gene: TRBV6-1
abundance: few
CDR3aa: CASSPGVYNEQFF
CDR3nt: TGTGCCAGCAGCCCGGGGGTCTACAATGAGCAGTTCTTC

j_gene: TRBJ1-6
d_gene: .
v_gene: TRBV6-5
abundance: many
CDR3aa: CASSYSGGIGDSPLHF
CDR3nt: TGTGCCAGCAGTTACTCAGGCGGGATTGGGGATTCACCCCTCCACTTT

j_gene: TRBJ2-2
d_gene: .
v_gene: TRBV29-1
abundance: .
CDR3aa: CSVVVQTNTGELFF
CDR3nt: TGCAGCGTTGTGGTTCAGACGAACACCGGGGAGCTGTTTTTT

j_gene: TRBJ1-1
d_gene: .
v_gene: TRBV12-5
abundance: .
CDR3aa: CATHPGGFAEAFF
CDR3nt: TGTGCTACCCATCCTGGGGGTTTTGCTGAAGCTTTCTTT

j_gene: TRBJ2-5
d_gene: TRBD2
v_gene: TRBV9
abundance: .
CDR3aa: CASSVAGLAGGPSQETQYF
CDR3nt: TGTGCCAGCAGCGTCGCGGGACTAGCGGGGGGGCCTTCCCAAGAGACCCAGTACTTC

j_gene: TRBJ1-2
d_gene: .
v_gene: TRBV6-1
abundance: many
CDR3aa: CASTTRAWVGYTF
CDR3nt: TGTGCCAGCACGACCAGGGCTTGGGTTGGCTACACCTTC

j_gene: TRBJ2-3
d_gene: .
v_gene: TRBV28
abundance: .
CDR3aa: CASSLWRDTQYF
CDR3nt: TGTGCCAGCAGTTTATGGCGCGATACGCAGTATTTT

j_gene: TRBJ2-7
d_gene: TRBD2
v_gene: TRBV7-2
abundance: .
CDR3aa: CASSSRGSGGSYEQYF
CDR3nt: TGTGCCAGCAGCTCCCGGGGTAGCGGGGGCTCCTACGAGCAGTACTTC

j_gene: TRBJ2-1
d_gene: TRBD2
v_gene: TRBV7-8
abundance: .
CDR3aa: CASSPTSGGRTIDEQFF
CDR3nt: TGTGCCAGCAGCCCAACTAGCGGGGGAAGGACCATCGATGAGCAGTTCTTC

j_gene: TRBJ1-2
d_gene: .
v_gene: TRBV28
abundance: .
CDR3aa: CASSSVGPGPTF
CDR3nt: TGTGCCAGCAGTTCGGTGGGACCGGGGCCCACCTTC

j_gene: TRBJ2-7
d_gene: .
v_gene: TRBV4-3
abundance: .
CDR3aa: CASSLAGARSYEQYF
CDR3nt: TGCGCCAGCAGCCTGGCAGGGGCGAGATCCTACGAGCAGTACTTC

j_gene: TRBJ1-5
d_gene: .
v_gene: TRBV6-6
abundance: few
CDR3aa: CASGPVGQPQHF
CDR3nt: TGTGCCAGCGGACCTGTCGGGCAGCCCCAGCATTTT

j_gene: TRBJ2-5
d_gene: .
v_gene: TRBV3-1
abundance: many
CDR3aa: CASSQGASLSSETQYF
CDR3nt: TGTGCCAGCAGCCAAGGAGCTTCCTTGAGCTCAGAGACCCAGTACTTC

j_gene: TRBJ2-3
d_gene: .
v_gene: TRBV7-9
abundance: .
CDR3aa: CASSLVRGSIVDTQYF
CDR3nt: TGTGCCAGCAGCTTAGTAAGGGGGAGCATCGTGGATACGCAGTATTTT

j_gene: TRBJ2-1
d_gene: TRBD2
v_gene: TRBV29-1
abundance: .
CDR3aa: CSVDRGGLNEQFF
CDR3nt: TGCAGCGTTGATCGGGGGGGCCTCAATGAGCAGTTCTTC

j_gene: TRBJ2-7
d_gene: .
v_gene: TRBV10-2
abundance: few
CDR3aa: CASSDLGLTYEQYF
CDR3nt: TGCGCCAGCAGTGACCTAGGACTTACCTACGAGCAGTACTTC

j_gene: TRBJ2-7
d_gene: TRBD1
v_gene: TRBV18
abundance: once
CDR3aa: CASSPRDRAFYEQYF
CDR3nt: TGTGCCAGCTCACCCCGGGACAGGGCGTTCTACGAGCAGTACTTC

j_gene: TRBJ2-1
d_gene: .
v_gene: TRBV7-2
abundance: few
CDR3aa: CASSLETLAHEQFF
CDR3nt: TGTGCCAGCAGCTTAGAAACACTAGCCCATGAGCAGTTCTTC

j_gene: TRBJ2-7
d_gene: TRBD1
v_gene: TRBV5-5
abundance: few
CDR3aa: CASSPDRANEQYF
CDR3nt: TGTGCCAGCAGCCCGGACAGGGCCAACGAGCAGTACTTC

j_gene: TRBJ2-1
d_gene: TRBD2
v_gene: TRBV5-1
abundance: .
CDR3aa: CASRRDYYNEQFF
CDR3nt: TGCGCCAGCAGGCGGGACTACTACAATGAGCAGTTCTTC

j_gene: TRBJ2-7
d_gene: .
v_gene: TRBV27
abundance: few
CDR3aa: CASRRGADYEQYF
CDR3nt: TGTGCCAGCAGGAGGGGGGCCGACTACGAGCAGTACTTC

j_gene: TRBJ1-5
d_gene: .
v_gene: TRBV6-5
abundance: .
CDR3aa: CASSPDKRYQPQHF
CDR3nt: TGTGCCAGCAGCCCTGACAAGAGGTACCAGCCCCAGCATTTT

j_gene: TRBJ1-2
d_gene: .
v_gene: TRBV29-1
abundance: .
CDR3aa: CSVEVGLGYTF
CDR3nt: TGCAGCGTTGAAGTTGGTCTAGGCTACACCTTC

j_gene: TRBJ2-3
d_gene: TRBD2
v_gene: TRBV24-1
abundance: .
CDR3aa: CATSDLRLAGAKHTDTQYF
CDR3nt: TGTGCCACCAGTGATTTGCGGCTAGCGGGGGCGAAGCACACAGATACGCAGTATTTT

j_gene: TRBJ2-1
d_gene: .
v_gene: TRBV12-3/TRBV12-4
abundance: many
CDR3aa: CASNQDGNSYNEQFF
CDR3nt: TGTGCCAGCAACCAGGACGGAAACTCCTACAATGAGCAGTTCTTC

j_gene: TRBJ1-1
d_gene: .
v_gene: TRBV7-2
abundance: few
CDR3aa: CASSLDRMYTEAFF
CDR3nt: TGTGCCAGCAGCTTAGATCGGATGTACACTGAAGCTTTCTTT

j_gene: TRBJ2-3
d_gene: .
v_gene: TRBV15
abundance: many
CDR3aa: CATSRDPVGGSSTDTQYF
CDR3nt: TGTGCCACCAGCAGAGATCCGGTGGGGGGCTCTAGCACAGATACGCAGTATTTT

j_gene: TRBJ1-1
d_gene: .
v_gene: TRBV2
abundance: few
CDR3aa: CASREEGWYTEAFF
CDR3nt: TGTGCCAGCAGGGAGGAGGGATGGTACACTGAAGCTTTCTTT

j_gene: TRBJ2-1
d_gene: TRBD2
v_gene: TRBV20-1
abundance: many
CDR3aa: CSAPTSGGPKFYNEQFF
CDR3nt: TGCAGTGCTCCGACTAGCGGGGGGCCCAAATTCTACAATGAGCAGTTCTTC

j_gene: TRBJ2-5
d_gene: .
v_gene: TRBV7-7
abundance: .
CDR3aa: CASSLVADPQETQYF
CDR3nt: TGTGCCAGCAGCTTAGTAGCAGATCCCCAAGAGACCCAGTACTTC

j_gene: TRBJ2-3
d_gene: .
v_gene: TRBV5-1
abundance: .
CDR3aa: CASSLNPGAEDTQYF
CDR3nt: TGCGCCAGCAGCTTGAATCCGGGGGCGGAGGATACGCAGTATTTT

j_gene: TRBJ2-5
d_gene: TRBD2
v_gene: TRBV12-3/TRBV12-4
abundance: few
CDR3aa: CASGGTSGETQYF
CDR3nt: TGTGCCAGCGGGGGGACTAGTGGAGAGACCCAGTACTTC

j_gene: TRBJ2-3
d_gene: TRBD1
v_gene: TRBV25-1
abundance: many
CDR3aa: CASSYDPYRTGGRDTQYF
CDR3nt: TGTGCCAGCAGTTACGACCCCTATCGGACAGGGGGCAGGGATACGCAGTATTTT

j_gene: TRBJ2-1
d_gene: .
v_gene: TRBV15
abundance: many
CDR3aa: CATSSDGELSYNEQFF
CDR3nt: TGTGCCACCAGCAGCGACGGGGAGCTCTCCTACAATGAGCAGTTCTTC

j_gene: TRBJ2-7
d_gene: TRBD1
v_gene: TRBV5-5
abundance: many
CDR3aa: CASSSPQGARSEQYF
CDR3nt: TGTGCCAGCAGCTCTCCACAGGGGGCAAGGAGCGAGCAGTACTTC

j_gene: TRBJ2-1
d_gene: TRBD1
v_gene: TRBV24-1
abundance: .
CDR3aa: CATAGTGDEQFF
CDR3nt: TGTGCCACGGCCGGGACAGGGGATGAGCAGTTCTTC

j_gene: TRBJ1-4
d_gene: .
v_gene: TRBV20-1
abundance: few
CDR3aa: CSALKPGAGEKLFF
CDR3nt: TGCAGTGCCCTAAAACCGGGGGCGGGGGAAAAACTGTTTTTT

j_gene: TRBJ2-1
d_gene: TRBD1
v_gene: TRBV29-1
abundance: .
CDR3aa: CSVEMGTGTYNEQFF
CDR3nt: TGCAGCGTTGAGATGGGGACAGGGACCTACAATGAGCAGTTCTTC

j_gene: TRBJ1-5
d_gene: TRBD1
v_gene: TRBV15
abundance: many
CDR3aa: CATSMDRGNQPQHF
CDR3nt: TGTGCCACCAGCATGGACAGGGGCAATCAGCCCCAGCATTTT

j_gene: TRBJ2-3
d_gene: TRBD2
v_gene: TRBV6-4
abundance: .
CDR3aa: CASSDEAGSTDTQYF
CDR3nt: TGTGCCAGCAGTGACGAAGCGGGGAGCACAGATACGCAGTATTTT

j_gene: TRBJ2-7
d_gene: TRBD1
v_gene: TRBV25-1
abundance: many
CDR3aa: CASRGLLPGQFYEQYF
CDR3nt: TGTGCCAGCAGGGGGCTCCTACCGGGACAGTTCTACGAGCAGTACTTC

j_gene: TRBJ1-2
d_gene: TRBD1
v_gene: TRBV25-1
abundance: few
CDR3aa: CASSESEQGAGYGYTF
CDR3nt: TGTGCCAGCAGTGAATCTGAACAGGGGGCTGGGTATGGCTACACCTTC

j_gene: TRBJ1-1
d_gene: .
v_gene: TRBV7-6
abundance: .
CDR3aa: CASSLARGVNTEAFF
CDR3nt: TGTGCCAGCAGCTTAGCGCGAGGGGTAAACACTGAAGCTTTCTTT

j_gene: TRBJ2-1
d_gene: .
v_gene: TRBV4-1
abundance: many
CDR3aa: CASSQGSWRPNEQFF
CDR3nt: TGCGCCAGCAGCCAAGGGAGCTGGCGTCCCAATGAGCAGTTCTTC